This TCR beta chain was found in a study of T-cell memory formation after mild COVID-19. The ends were cut back, 7 bases at V and 12 bases at J, with 19 bases in the middle. The CDR3 extends over 13 amino acids. CDR1 is MNHNS, CDR2 SASEGT, per germline. Constant-segment primers served in 5'RACE that generated TCR alpha and TCR beta cDNA libraries bearing sample barcodes and UMIs. Each CDR3 protein is one row after TCRdb ran MiXCR on the 5' RACE reads. The sample has about 190,000 distinct CDR3 sequences; around 16% are singletons. Regarding the study as a whole: Clones that contracted clustered mainly in CM and EM if CD4+ and in EMRA if CD8+. A second wave expanding day 15 to 37 was CD4+-biased; contracting clones were balanced. Second-wave clones with a day 37 peak had unconfirmed SARS-CoV-2 specificity.

A remark on this clonotype: Its antigen is as yet unknown.

The chain carries TRBV6-1 and TRBJ2-1; D ambiguous. Specimen: PBMCs or a T cell subset sorted from them (not recorded which). The clonotype originates from an adult woman who had mild COVID-19 (a few samples of this study predate the infection). Cell type and time point are not known. The CDR3 protein is CASTALAAYGQFF. CDR3 bases: TGTGCCAGCACCGCCCTGGCAGCGTACGGGCAGTTCTTC.